This note documents a single T cell receptor (beta chain) sequence. The germline V and J ends were trimmed by 0 bases and 6 bases, with 9 bases remaining between them. The CDR3 is 14 amino acids. The sample comes from a study of CD8 T cells in Susac syndrome. Reverse transcription of roughly 0.5 to 1 ug RNA was carried out with random hexamers. TCRdb re-called the immunoSEQ multiplex PCR reads through MiXCR, storing one row per CDR3 protein. The sample yields under 95,000 distinct CDR3 sequences, approximately 95% seen once. This TCR came from a human donor with Susac syndrome. The chain has TRBV12-3 or TRBV12-4 and TRBJ2-1; maybe TRBD2 (5 bases). What was sequenced was CD8+ T cells from PBMCs. The CDR3 DNA sequence: TGTGCCAGCAGTTTAGCAGCGGCAGTCAATGAGCAGTTCTTC. Translating gives CASSLAAAVNEQFF.